The present entry profiles one TCR beta chain with its context. Its antigen is not identified. TCRdb keeps only in-frame clones here, not all; method: immunoSEQ multiplex PCR. The sample lists tens of thousands of clones, about nine tenths occurring once. This entry belongs to a study of T cell responses to AZD1222 COVID-19 vaccine. Study observations and caveats: Nearly half of unique spike-specific TCRs reportedly avoided B.1.351 and B.1.1.7 mutated regions. White British donors predominated, females outnumbered males, and clonal diversity was possibly underestimated.

Germline CDR1 MNHNS, CDR2 SASEGT. Trimming stripped 3 bases from V and 4 bases from J, with 9 bases between. The CDR3 is 13 residues long. This sequence was found in an adult in good health. Here the sequenced sample was peripheral blood, taken on day 0 of AZD1222 vaccination. This chain joins TRBV6-1 and TRBJ1-1; D is unresolved. This CDR3 is CASSERKGTEAFF. The CDR3 coding sequence is TGTGCCAGCAGTGAGAGGAAAGGCACTGAAGCTTTCTTT.